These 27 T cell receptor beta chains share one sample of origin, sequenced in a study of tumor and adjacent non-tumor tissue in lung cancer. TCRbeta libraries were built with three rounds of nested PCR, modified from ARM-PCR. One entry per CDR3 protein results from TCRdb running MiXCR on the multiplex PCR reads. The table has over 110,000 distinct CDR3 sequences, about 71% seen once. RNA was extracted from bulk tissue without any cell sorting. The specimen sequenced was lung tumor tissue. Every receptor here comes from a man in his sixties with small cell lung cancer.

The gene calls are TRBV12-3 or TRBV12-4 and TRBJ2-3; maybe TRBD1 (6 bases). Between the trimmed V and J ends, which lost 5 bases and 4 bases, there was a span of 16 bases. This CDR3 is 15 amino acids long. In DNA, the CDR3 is TGTGCCAGCAGTGCTAGGGGGAGCTTGTCAGATACGCAGTATTTT. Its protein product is CASSARGSLSDTQYF.

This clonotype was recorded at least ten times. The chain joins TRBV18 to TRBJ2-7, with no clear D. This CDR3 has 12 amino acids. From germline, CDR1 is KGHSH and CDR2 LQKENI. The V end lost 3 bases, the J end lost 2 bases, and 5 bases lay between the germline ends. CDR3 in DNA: TGTGCCAGCTCACCCGGAACCTACGAGCAGTACGTC. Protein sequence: CASSPGTYEQYV.

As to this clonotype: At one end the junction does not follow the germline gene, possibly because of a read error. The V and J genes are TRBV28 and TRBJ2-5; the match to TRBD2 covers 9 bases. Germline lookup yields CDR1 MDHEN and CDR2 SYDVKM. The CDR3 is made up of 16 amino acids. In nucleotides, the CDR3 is TGTGCCAACAGTCCCGGGACTAGCCTCGTACAAGAGACCCAGTACTTC. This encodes CANSPGTSLVQETQYF.

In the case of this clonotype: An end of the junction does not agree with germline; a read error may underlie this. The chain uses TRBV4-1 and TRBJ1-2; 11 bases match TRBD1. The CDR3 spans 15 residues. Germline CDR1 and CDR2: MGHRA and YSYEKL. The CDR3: CSSSPGGQGAGGYTF. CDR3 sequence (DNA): TGCTCCAGCAGTCCAGGAGGACAGGGGGCGGGTGGTTACACCTTC.

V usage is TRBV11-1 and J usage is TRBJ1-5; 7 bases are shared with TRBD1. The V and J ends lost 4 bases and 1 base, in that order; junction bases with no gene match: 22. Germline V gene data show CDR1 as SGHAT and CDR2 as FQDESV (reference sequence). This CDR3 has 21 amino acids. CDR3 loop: CASSSSPAHSKPGQSNQPQHF. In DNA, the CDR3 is TGTGCCAGCAGCTCAAGCCCAGCACACTCAAAACCGGGACAGAGCAATCAGCCCCAGCATTTT.

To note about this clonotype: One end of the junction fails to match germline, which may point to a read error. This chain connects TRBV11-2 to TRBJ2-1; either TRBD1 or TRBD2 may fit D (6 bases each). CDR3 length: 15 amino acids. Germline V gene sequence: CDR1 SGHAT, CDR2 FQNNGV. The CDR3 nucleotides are TGTGCAAGCAGCCAAGGGGGGTGGAGCCACAATGAGCAGTTCTTC. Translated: CASSQGGWSHNEQFF.

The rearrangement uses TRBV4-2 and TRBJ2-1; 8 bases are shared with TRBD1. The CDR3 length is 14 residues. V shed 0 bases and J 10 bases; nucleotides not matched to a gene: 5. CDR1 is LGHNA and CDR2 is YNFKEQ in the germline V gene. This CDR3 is CASSQDWGQVEQFF. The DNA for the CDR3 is TGTGCCAGCAGCCAAGATTGGGGACAGGTGGAGCAGTTCTTC.

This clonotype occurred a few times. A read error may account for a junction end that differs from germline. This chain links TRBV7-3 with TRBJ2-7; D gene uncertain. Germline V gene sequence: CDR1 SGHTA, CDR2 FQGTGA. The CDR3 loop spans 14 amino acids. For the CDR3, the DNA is TGTGCCAGCAGCTTAAGTAGTGCCGCGTCGGAGCCGTACTTC. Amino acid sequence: CASSLSSAASEPYF.

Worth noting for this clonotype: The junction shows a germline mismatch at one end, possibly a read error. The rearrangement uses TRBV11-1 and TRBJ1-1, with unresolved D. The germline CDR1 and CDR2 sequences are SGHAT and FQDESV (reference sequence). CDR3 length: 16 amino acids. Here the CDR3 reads CASSLGHDTLNTEALF. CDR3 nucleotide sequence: TGTGCCAGCAGCTTAGGGCATGACACCTTGAACACCGAAGCTCTCTTT.

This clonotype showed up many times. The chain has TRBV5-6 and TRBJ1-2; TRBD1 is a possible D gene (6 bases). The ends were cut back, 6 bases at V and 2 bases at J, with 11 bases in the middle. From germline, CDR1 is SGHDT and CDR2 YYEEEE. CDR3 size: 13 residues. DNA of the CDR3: TGTGCCAGCACCACGGACAGAAACTATGGCTACACCTTC. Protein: CASTTDRNYGYTF.

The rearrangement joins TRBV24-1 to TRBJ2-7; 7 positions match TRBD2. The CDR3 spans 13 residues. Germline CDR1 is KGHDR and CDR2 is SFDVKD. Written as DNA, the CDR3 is TGTGCTTCCAGCGGGGACCGGACCTACGAGCAGTACTTC. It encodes CASSGDRTYEQYF.

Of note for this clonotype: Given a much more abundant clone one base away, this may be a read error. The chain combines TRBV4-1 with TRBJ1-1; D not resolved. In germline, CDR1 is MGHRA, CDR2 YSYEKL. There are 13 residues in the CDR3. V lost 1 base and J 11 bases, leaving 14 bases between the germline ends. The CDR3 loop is CASSQVGSSYAFF. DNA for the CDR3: TGCGCCAGCAGCCAAGTGGGGAGTTCTTACGCTTTCTTT.

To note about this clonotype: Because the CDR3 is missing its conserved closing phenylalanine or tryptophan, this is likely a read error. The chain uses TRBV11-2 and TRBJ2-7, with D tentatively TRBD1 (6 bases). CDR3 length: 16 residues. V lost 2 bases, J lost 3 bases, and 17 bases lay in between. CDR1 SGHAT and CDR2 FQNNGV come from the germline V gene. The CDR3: CASSLSVGRGFYEQYL. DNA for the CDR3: TGTGCCAGCAGCTTATCAGTAGGCAGGGGCTTCTACGAGCAGTACTTG.

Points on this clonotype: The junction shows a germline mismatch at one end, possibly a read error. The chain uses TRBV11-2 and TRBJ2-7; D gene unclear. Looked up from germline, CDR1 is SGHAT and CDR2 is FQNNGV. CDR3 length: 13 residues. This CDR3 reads CVSSVDRLGEQYF. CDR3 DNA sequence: TGTGTCAGCAGCGTCGACCGATTAGGAGAGCAGTACTTC.

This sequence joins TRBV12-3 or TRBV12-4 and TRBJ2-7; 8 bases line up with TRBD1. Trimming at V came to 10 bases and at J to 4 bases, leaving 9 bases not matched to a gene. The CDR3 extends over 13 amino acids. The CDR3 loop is CATRRQGRYEQYF. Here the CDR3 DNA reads TGTGCCACCAGGCGACAGGGGAGGTACGAGCAGTACTTC.

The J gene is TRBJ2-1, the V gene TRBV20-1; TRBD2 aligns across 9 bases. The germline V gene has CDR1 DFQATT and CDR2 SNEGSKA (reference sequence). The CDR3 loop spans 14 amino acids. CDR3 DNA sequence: TGCAATGCGTTTAGCGGGAGAACCTACAATGAGCAGTTCTTC. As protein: CNAFSGRTYNEQFF.

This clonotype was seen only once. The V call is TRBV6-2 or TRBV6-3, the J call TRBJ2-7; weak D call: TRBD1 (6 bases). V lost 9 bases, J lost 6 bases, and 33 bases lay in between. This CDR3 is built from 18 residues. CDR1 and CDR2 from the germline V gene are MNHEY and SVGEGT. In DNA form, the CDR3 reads TGTGCCAGACACTCTTACATCTCCCCAGGGGCATCGATGGGCGAGCAGTACGTC. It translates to CARHSYISPGASMGEQYV.

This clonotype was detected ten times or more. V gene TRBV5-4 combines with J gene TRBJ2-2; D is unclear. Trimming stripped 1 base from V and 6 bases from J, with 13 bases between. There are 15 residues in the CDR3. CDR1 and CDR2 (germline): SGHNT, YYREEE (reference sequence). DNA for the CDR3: TGTGCCAGCAGCTTGAGGCCCGATGGAGCCGGGGAGCTGTTTTTT. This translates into CASSLRPDGAGELFF.

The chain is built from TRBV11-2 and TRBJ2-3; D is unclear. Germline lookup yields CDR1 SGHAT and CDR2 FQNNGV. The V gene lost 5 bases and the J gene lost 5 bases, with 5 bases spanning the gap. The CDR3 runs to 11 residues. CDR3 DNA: TGTGCCAGCAGCCGTAAAGATACGCAGTATTTT. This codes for CASSRKDTQYF.

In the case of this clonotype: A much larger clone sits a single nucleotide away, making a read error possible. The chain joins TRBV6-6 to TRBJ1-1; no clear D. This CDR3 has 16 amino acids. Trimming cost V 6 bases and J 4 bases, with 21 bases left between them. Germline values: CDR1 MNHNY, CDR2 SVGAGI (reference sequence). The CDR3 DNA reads TGTGCCAGCAGGCTATCCTGTGGGGTATGGGGCACTGAAGCTTTCTTT. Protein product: CASRLSCGVWGTEAFF.

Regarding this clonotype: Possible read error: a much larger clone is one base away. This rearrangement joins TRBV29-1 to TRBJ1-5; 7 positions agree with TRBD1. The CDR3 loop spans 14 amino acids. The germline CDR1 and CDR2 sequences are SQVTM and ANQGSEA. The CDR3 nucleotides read TGCAGCGTTTTGGAGGGGGCAGGAAATCAGTCCCAGCATTTT. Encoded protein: CSVLEGAGNQSQHF.

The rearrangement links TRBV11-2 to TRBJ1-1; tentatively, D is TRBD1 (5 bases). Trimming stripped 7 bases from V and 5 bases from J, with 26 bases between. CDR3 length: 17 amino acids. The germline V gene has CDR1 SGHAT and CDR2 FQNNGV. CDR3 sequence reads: CASNSRLGPRIKTEAFF. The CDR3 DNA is TGTGCCAGCAACTCAAGGCTGGGGCCAAGGATAAAGACTGAAGCTTTCTTT.

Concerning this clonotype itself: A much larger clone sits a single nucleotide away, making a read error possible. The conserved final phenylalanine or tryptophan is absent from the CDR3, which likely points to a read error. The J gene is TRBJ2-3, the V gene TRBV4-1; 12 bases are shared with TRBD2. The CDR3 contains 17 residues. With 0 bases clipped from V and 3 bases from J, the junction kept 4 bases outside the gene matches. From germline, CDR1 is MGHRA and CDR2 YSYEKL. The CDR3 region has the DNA TGCGCCAGCAGCCAAGATCAGACTAGCGGGAGAACAGATACGCAGTATTCT. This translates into CASSQDQTSGRTDTQYS.

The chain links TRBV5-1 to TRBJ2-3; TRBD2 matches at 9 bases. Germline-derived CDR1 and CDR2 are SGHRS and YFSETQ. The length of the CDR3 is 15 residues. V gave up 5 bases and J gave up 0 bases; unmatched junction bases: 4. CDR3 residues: CASRRLAGSTDTQYF. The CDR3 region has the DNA TGCGCCAGCAGGCGTCTAGCGGGGAGCACAGATACGCAGTATTTT. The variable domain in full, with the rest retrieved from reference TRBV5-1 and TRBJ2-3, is KAGVTQTPRYLIKTRGQQVTLSCSPISGHRSVSWYQQTPGQGLQFLFEYFSETQRNKGNFPGRFSGRQFSNSRSEMNVSTLELGDSALYLCASRRLAGSTDTQYFGPGTRLTVL.

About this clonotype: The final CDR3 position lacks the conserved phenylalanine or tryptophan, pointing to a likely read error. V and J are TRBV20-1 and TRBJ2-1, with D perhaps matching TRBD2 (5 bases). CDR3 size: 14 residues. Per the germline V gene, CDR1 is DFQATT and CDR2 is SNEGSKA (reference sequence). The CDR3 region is CSAGSGNSYKEQFY. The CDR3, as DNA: TGCAGTGCTGGCTCGGGGAACTCCTACAAAGAGCAGTTCTAC.

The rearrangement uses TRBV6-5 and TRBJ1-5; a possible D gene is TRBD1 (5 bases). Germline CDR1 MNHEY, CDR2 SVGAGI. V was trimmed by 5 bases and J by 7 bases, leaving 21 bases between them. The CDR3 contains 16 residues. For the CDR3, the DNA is TGTGCCAGCAGTATAACCCACAGGATAAGAAGGCAGCCCCAGCATTTT. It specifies CASSITHRIRRQPQHF.

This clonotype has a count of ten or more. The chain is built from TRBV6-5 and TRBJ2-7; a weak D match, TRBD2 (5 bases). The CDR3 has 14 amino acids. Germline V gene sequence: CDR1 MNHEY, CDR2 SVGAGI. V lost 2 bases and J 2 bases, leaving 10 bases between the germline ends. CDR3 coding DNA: TGTGCCAGCAGTTACGGGTACGGGGCCTACGAGCAGTACTTC. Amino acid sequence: CASSYGYGAYEQYF.